Presented here are 13 T cell receptor beta chains from one specimen sequenced in a study of regulatory T cells in long-lasting Graves disease. The TCR beta library used iRepertoire HTBI primers with Arm-PCR amplification of CDR3. Via MiXCR, TCRdb re-called the multiplex PCR reads, giving one row per CDR3 protein. The data show roughly 430,000 distinct CDR3 sequences, roughly 21% seen once. Time point noted: persistent/refractory GD, antithyroid drugs over 5 years with positive TRAb. Following extraction of RNA from PBMCs, that RNA was used to make the TCR library. Specimen: peripheral blood mononuclear cells (PBMCs), collected when the disease was refractory, from a patient treated with antithyroid drugs. These receptor sequences come from a female donor with Graves disease.

This chain uses TRBV5-1 with TRBJ1-1; a possible D gene is TRBD1 (5 bases). The length of the CDR3 is 15 residues. The germline V gene encodes CDR1 SGHRS and CDR2 YFSETQ. Deletions cut 3 bases from V and 1 base from J, with 13 bases between. CDR3 bases: TGCGCCAGCAGCTCGCAGGGAGGACGGAACACTGAAGCTTTCTTT. Protein sequence: CASSSQGGRNTEAFF. Variable domain in full (rest from reference TRBV5-1 and TRBJ1-1): KAGVTQTPRYLIKTRGQQVTLSCSPISGHRSVSWYQQTPGQGLQFLFEYFSETQRNKGNFPGRFSGRQFSNSRSEMNVSTLELGDSALYLCASSSQGGRNTEAFFGQGTRLTVV.

This clonotype was observed at least ten times. The chain joins TRBV12-3 or TRBV12-4 to TRBJ1-6; 11 positions match TRBD1. V dropped 6 bases and J dropped 8; count of bases not matched to a gene: 6. The CDR3 sequence is 15 residues long. The CDR3 DNA sequence: TGTGCCAGCAGCCTGGGGACAGGGGGGGATTCACCCCTCCACTTT. This sequence encodes CASSLGTGGDSPLHF.

V usage is TRBV27 and J usage is TRBJ2-1, with D perhaps given as TRBD1 or TRBD2 (5 bases each). With 2 bases removed from V and 8 bases from J, the gap between germline ends came to 10 bases. The CDR3 is 13 amino acids. From germline, CDR1 is MNHEY and CDR2 SMNVEV (reference sequence). The CDR3 sequence: CASSLMGDYEQFF. Written as DNA, the CDR3 is TGTGCCAGCAGTTTAATGGGGGATTATGAGCAGTTCTTC.

The sample holds a few counts of this clonotype. This chain joins TRBV29-1 and TRBJ2-1; D gene uncertain. V gave up 6 bases and J gave up 2 bases, with 8 bases separating them. The CDR3 loop spans 12 amino acids. Per the germline V gene, CDR1 is SQVTM and CDR2 is ANQGSEA. The CDR3 loop is CSVTVAYNEQFF. In DNA form, the CDR3 reads TGCAGCGTCACCGTGGCCTACAATGAGCAGTTCTTC.

For this clonotype: Its ends do not fully match the called genes, so a read error is possible. The rearrangement links TRBV9 to TRBJ2-6; possibly TRBD1 for D (5 bases). Germline loops: CDR1 SGDLS, CDR2 YYNGEE. CDR3 length equals 13 residues. CDR3 sequence (DNA): TGTGCCAGCAGCAAAGCTGGGGCCAGCGTCCTGACTTTC. Translated, it gives CASSKAGASVLTF.

This clonotype was recorded at least ten times. CDR3 protein: CASMGGTEAFF. The CDR3 DNA sequence: TGTGCCAGCATGGGTGGCACTGAAGCTTTCTTT. V and J are TRBV7-9 and TRBJ1-1; D gene uncertain. The V end lost 7 bases, the J end lost 4 bases, and 7 bases lay between the germline ends. Per germline, CDR1 SEHNR and CDR2 FQNEAQ (reference sequence). The CDR3 has 11 residues. Full variable domain (outside the CDR3, taken from reference TRBV7-9 and TRBJ1-1): DTGVSQNPRHKITKRGQNVTFRCDPISEHNRLYWYRQTLGQGPEFLTYFQNEAQLEKSRLLSDRFSAERPKGSFSTLEIQRTEQGDSAMYLCASMGGTEAFFGQGTRLTVV.

J is TRBJ2-1 and V is TRBV6-1, with 7 positions matching TRBD1. Germline-derived CDR1 and CDR2 are MNHNS and SASEGT. The V gene end was trimmed by 11 bases and the J gene end by 5 bases; junction bases not matched to a gene: 12. The CDR3 consists of 14 residues. CDR3 amino acids: CAGEGGGLHNEQFF. CDR3 nucleotide sequence: TGTGCCGGGGAAGGGGGCGGACTTCACAATGAGCAGTTCTTC.

V is TRBV20-1 and J is TRBJ1-1; D is possibly TRBD1 (5 bases). Trimming took off 7 bases at V and 8 bases at J, with 17 bases between the two ends. Per germline, CDR1 DFQATT and CDR2 SNEGSKA (reference sequence). This CDR3 comprises 12 residues. CDR3 in amino acids: CSVVVGGGEAFF. In nucleotides, the CDR3 is TGCAGTGTCGTTGTGGGGGGGGGGGAAGCTTTCTTT.

This clonotype was counted ten times or more. The J gene is TRBJ2-5, the V gene TRBV5-1, with 7 bases that match TRBD2. CDR1 and CDR2 from the germline V gene are SGHRS and YFSETQ. J was trimmed by 2 bases and V by 4 bases; bases with no gene match: 5. The CDR3 runs 14 residues. The chain's CDR3 is CASSRGDDQETQYF. The CDR3 DNA reads as TGCGCCAGCAGCCGGGGGGACGATCAAGAGACCCAGTACTTC.

The chain recombines TRBV19 with TRBJ2-7; D may be TRBD2 (5 bases). V was pared by 0 bases and J by 3 bases, with 12 bases between. CDR1 is LNHDA and CDR2 is SQIVND in the germline V gene (reference sequence). The CDR3 loop spans 15 amino acids. The CDR3 DNA reads as TGTGCCAGTAGTATAGATTCCGGACTGAGCTACGAGCAGTACTTC. Translated, it gives CASSIDSGLSYEQYF.

DNA of the CDR3: TGCAGCGTTGATCATCTAGCTCCCTACAATGAGCAGTTCTTC. Its protein product is CSVDHLAPYNEQFF. This sequence joins TRBV29-1 and TRBJ2-1, with D perhaps TRBD2 (5 bases). This CDR3 has 14 amino acids. Germline CDR1 and CDR2: SQVTM and ANQGSEA. V lost 3 bases, J lost 2 bases, and 11 bases lay in between.

To note about this clonotype: This could be a read error, since a much larger clone is one nucleotide away. This rearrangement joins TRBV12-5 to TRBJ2-7; TRBD2 matches at 9 bases. V lost 6 bases, J lost 2 bases, and 8 bases stayed unmatched. Germline V gene lookup returns CDR1 LGHNT and CDR2 FRNRAP. This CDR3 spans 15 amino acids. CDR3 sequence (DNA): TGTGCTAGTGGCCCAAAGCGGGGGGACCCCTACGAGCAGTACTTC. It translates to CASGPKRGDPYEQYF.

Points on this clonotype: A read error is possible here, since a much larger clone lies one base away. V is TRBV7-9 and J is TRBJ2-2; 9 nucleotides align to TRBD2. The CDR3 extends over 18 amino acids. V lost 0 bases, J lost 5 bases, and 10 bases stayed unmatched. Germline CDR1 SEHNR, CDR2 FQNEAQ (reference sequence). The CDR3 DNA follows: TGTGCCAGCAGCTTAGCCGGGGTGGGCAGCGGGAGGACCGGGGAGCTGTTTTTT. Residues: CASSLAGVGSGRTGELFF.